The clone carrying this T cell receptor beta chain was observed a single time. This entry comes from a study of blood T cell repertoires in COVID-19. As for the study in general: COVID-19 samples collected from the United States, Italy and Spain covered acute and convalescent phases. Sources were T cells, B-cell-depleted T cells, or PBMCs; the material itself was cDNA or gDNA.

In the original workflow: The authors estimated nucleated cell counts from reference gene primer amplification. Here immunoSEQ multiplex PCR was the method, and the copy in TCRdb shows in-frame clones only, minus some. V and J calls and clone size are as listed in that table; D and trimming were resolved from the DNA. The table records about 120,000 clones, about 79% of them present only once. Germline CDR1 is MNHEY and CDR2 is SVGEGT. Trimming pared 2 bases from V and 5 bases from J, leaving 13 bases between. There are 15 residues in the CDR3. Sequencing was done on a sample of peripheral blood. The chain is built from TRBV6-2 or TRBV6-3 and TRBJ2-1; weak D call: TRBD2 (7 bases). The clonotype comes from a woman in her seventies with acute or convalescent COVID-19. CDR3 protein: CASSYRGAVDNEQFF. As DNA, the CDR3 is TGTGCCAGCAGTTACCGGGGGGCGGTCGACAATGAGCAGTTCTTC.